A single sample gave rise to the 19 T cell receptor beta chains below, sequenced in a study of cytomegalovirus exposure and HLA in healthy donors. The PCR used 60 Vbeta and 13 Jbeta primers. Measured with immunoSEQ multiplex PCR; TCRdb has only the in-frame clones, and not every one. The table records about 200,000 clones, 65% to 85% of them present only once. Sequencing was done on a sample of PBMCs. The receptor source for this set is a woman aged 30 to 39 in good health and CMV-seronegative.

The chain couples TRBV19 to TRBJ2-1; no firm D call. The germline V and J ends were trimmed by 5 bases and 4 bases, with 12 bases remaining between them. CDR1 and CDR2 from the germline V gene are LNHDA and SQIVND (reference sequence). This CDR3 spans 14 amino acids. The CDR3 DNA reads as TGTGCCAGTAGTCCTAGACTTTCTTACAATGAGCAGTTCTTC. It yields the protein CASSPRLSYNEQFF.

This clone was recorded only once. Other DNA sequences from this sample encode an identical CDR3 as well. V usage is TRBV7-9 and J usage is TRBJ2-7, with D possibly being TRBD2 (7 bases). V was clipped by 5 bases and J by 0 bases, with 17 bases between them. The germline CDR1 and CDR2 sequences are SEHNR and FQNEAQ (reference sequence). The CDR3 has 16 residues. For the CDR3, the DNA is TGTGCCAGCAGCGGAATCCCGGGGGGCAGCTCCTACGAGCAGTACTTC. This translates into CASSGIPGGSSYEQYF. Full variable domain (outside the CDR3, taken from reference TRBV7-9 and TRBJ2-7): DTGVSQNPRHKITKRGQNVTFRCDPISEHNRLYWYRQTLGQGPEFLTYFQNEAQLEKSRLLSDRFSAERPKGSFSTLEIQRTEQGDSAMYLCASSGIPGGSSYEQYFGPGTRLTVT.

This clone was seen just once. The V gene is TRBV6-5, the J gene TRBJ2-1; possible D gene TRBD2, 5 bases. The germline V and J ends were trimmed by 0 bases and 7 bases, with 7 bases remaining between them. The CDR3 has 13 amino acids. Germline V gives CDR1 MNHEY, CDR2 SVGAGI. The CDR3 DNA sequence: TGTGCCAGCAGTTACTCCGGGGTAAATGAGCAGTTCTTC. It is translated as CASSYSGVNEQFF.

The rearrangement uses TRBV10-3 and TRBJ2-3; D may be TRBD2 (6 bases). The CDR3 is made up of 16 amino acids. Germline V gene sequence: CDR1 ENHRY, CDR2 SYGVKD. The ends were cut back, 3 bases at V and 2 bases at J, with 15 bases in the middle. CDR3 sequence: CAISEWEDSVTDTQYF. The CDR3 region has the DNA TGTGCCATCAGTGAATGGGAGGACTCAGTCACAGATACGCAGTATTTT.

The chain uses TRBV10-3 and TRBJ2-1, with TRBD2 identical over 10 bases. The CDR3 length is 14 residues. Germline V CDR1 and CDR2: ENHRY, SYGVKD. V shed 10 bases, J shed 5 bases, and the junction held 8 bases outside the gene matches. The CDR3 sequence: CATKTSGTHNEQFF. The CDR3 nucleotides read TGTGCCACCAAAACTAGCGGGACTCACAATGAGCAGTTCTTC.

The rearrangement uses TRBV21-1 and TRBJ1-1; TRBD1, as called in the table, went unchecked against the DNA. TRBV21-1 is assigned pseudogene status. This CDR3 has 16 residues. The CDR3: CASSKDQGPRGTEAFF. The CDR3 DNA sequence: TGTGCCAGCAGCAAAGATCAGGGGCCCAGGGGCACTGAAGCTTTCTTT.

V is TRBV15 and J is TRBJ1-6; D is ambiguous. Germline V lookup: CDR1 LNHNV, CDR2 YYDKDF (reference sequence). The CDR3 consists of 14 residues. V shed 3 bases and J shed 0 bases, with 3 bases lying between them. The CDR3 region is CATSSSSYNSPLHF. CDR3 in DNA: TGTGCCACCAGCAGCAGCTCCTATAATTCACCCCTCCACTTT. The full variable domain, its missing parts supplied by reference TRBV15 and TRBJ1-6, is DAMVIQNPRYQVTQFGKPVTLSCSQTLNHNVMYWYQQKSSQAPKLLFHYYDKDFNNEADTPDNFQSRRPNTSFCFLDIRSPGLGDTAMYLCATSSSSYNSPLHFGNGTRLTVT.

The chain carries TRBV6-1 and TRBJ2-7, with 9 bases lining up with TRBD1. V was clipped by 6 bases and J by 1 base; unmatched bases: 16. Germline values: CDR1 MNHNS, CDR2 SASEGT. CDR3 length: 18 residues. DNA of the CDR3: TGTGCCAGCAGGGAACCGGGACAGGGATCGTGGAGGTCCTACGAGCAGTACTTC. Its protein product is CASREPGQGSWRSYEQYF.

The chain joins TRBV6-6 to TRBJ2-7; 10 bases line up with TRBD2. The CDR3 has 15 amino acids. Germline CDR1 and CDR2: MNHNY and SVGAGI (reference sequence). The trim removed 5 bases at V and 3 bases at J, leaving 7 bases unmatched. The CDR3 bases are TGTGCCAGCAGTCCCCGGACTAGCGGCGGCTACGAGCAGTACTTC. Translated, it gives CASSPRTSGGYEQYF.

The rearrangement links TRBV18 to TRBJ2-5; D gene unclear. Matching the DNA end better, TRBJ2-7 makes the J call doubtful. The CDR3 contains 15 residues. Germline assignment: CDR1 KGHSH and CDR2 LQKENI. The CDR3 is CASSPKGPSSYEQYF. The CDR3 DNA follows: TGTGCCAGCTCACCCAAGGGTCCTAGCTCCTACGAGCAGTACTTC.

The chain uses TRBV5-1 and TRBJ2-1, with 7 nucleotides matching TRBD2. The CDR3 has 16 residues. The V gene's germline CDR1 is SGHRS and CDR2 YFSETQ. Trimming took 2 bases from V and 2 from J; bases not matched to a gene: 7. CDR3 bases: TGCGCCAGCAGCTTCCTAAGCGGGATAACCTACAATGAGCAGTTCTTC. It yields the protein CASSFLSGITYNEQFF.

V usage is TRBV9 and J usage is TRBJ1-4, with a tentative D call TRBD1 (5 bases). The CDR3 loop spans 19 amino acids. Trimming stripped 3 bases from V and 0 bases from J, with 21 bases between. Germline lookup yields CDR1 SGDLS and CDR2 YYNGEE. The CDR3 protein is CASSEGIDRGAATNEKLFF. CDR3 in DNA: TGTGCCAGCAGCGAGGGGATTGACAGAGGTGCCGCAACTAATGAAAAACTGTTTTTT.

This sequence joins TRBV29-1 and TRBJ2-2; TRBD1 aligns across 9 bases. Per germline, CDR1 SQVTM and CDR2 ANQGSEA. The trim removed 6 bases at V and 5 bases at J, leaving 4 bases unmatched. The length of the CDR3 is 13 residues. This CDR3 reads CSVIGTGTGELFF. As DNA, the CDR3 is TGCAGCGTGATCGGGACAGGGACCGGGGAGCTGTTTTTT.

The rearrangement uses TRBV4-2 and TRBJ1-3; the match to TRBD1 covers 7 bases. The germline gives CDR1 LGHNA, CDR2 YNFKEQ. The length of the CDR3 is 17 residues. V shed 0 bases, J shed 2 bases, and the junction held 7 bases outside the gene matches. The CDR3 sequence is CASSQELGRGTGNTIYF. The CDR3 nucleotides read TGTGCCAGCAGCCAAGAGCTGGGCAGGGGGACTGGAAACACCATATATTTT.

CDR3 coding DNA: TGTGCCAGCAGCATAGGGGAGCGGGGCAGGAATCAGCCCCAGCATTTT. It specifies CASSIGERGRNQPQHF. The genes are TRBV7-9 and TRBJ1-5, with D tentatively TRBD1 (5 bases). The V gene's germline CDR1 is SEHNR and CDR2 FQNEAQ (reference sequence). The CDR3 has 16 amino acids. V lost 5 bases and J lost 4, with 18 bases in between.

The chain uses TRBV18 and TRBJ1-1, with TRBD1 as a possible D gene (6 bases). V was clipped by 0 bases and J by 8 bases, with 10 bases between them. Germline CDR1 and CDR2: KGHSH and LQKENI. The CDR3 totals 13 residues. CDR3 DNA sequence: TGTGCCAGCTCACCACCGGGGGGGCACGAAGCTTTCTTT. It codes for CASSPPGGHEAFF.

The chain recombines TRBV21-1 with TRBJ2-6; the table calls TRBD1, which could not be checked here. TRBV21-1 is a documented pseudogene. The CDR3 spans 21 residues. In DNA form, the CDR3 reads TGTGCCAGCAGCAAAGGGGCAGGGGAAGGCGAGGGAAGCTCTGGGGCCAACGTCCTGACTTTC. Translating gives CASSKGAGEGEGSSGANVLTF.

The chain carries TRBV6-6 and TRBJ2-3, with D possibly TRBD2 on 5 matching bases. Germline CDR1 MNHNY, CDR2 SVGAGI (reference sequence). The CDR3 is 11 residues long. Trimming shortened V by 8 bases and J by 8 bases, and 11 bases separated the two germline ends. CDR3 DNA: TGTGCCAGCGTCAGTCGGGGTACGCAGTATTTT. It yields the protein CASVSRGTQYF.

CDR3: CASSQQVLNTEAFF. CDR3 DNA sequence: TGTGCCAGCAGTCAGCAGGTGCTGAACACTGAAGCTTTCTTT. V gene TRBV6-5 combines with J gene TRBJ1-1; D unresolved. There are 14 residues in the CDR3. Trimming left V 5 bases short and J 0 bases short, with 10 bases between. The germline gives CDR1 MNHEY, CDR2 SVGAGI.